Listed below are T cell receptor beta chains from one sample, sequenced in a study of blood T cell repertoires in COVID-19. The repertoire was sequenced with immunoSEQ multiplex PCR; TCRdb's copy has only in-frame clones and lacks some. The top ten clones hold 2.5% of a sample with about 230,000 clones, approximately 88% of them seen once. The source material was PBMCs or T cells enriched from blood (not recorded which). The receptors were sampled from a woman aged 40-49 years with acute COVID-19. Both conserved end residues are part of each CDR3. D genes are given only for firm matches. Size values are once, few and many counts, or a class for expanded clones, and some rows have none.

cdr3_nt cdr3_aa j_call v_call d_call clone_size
TGTGCCAGCAGCGTCGGTACTAACTATGGCTACACCTTC CASSVGTNYGYTF TRBJ1-2 TRBV9 NA NA
TGTGCCAGCAGCTTTCTAGGTCAGCCCCAGCATTTT CASSFLGQPQHF TRBJ1-5 TRBV5-4 NA NA
TGTGCCAGCAGCTTATCCCCGGGACAGGGAGTGGGCGGCTACACCTTC CASSLSPGQGVGGYTF TRBJ1-2 TRBV7-2 TRBD1 NA
TGTGCCAGCAGCTTGAAGGGGCAAGGAAACACCATATATTTT CASSLKGQGNTIYF TRBJ1-3 TRBV5-4 NA NA
TGTGCCAGCAGCCCCTCCTACAGGGGGCAGGCAGATACGCAGTATTTT CASSPSYRGQADTQYF TRBJ2-3 TRBV27 TRBD1 NA
TGCGCCAGCAGCTTGGTGACAGGGGGGTACCAAGAGACCCAGTACTTC CASSLVTGGYQETQYF TRBJ2-5 TRBV5-1 TRBD1 NA
TGTGCCACCAGTGATTGGACTAGCGGGAGTAATGAGCAGTTCTTC CATSDWTSGSNEQFF TRBJ2-1 TRBV24-1 TRBD2 NA
TGTGCCAGCAGCCTACTCAACCAGGGGGCACGGCAGTATTTT CASSLLNQGARQYF TRBJ2-3 TRBV6-2/TRBV6-3 TRBD1 NA
TGCGCCAGCAGTGAAGGGACAGGGCGAGGCTACACCTTC CASSEGTGRGYTF TRBJ1-2 TRBV10-1 TRBD1 NA
TGTGCCAGCACCAGGACAGGGGGCCCTGGCTACACCTTC CASTRTGGPGYTF TRBJ1-2 TRBV27 TRBD1 NA
TGTGCCATCAGTGAGAGCTATAGCAATCAGCCCCAGCATTTT CAISESYSNQPQHF TRBJ1-5 TRBV10-3 NA NA
TGCGCCAGCAGGGAAGGGGGGGACGAGCAGTACTTC CASREGGDEQYF TRBJ2-7 TRBV10-2 NA NA
TGTGCCAGCAGACTATTGACAGGATCTGGCTACACCTTC CASRLLTGSGYTF TRBJ1-2 TRBV2 NA NA
TGCGCCAGCAGCCAAGAATTTTGGACAGGGGGTGAAGCTTTCTTT CASSQEFWTGGEAFF TRBJ1-1 TRBV4-3 TRBD1 NA
TGTGCCAGCAGTTATGTCTTCAATGAAAAACTGTTTTTT CASSYVFNEKLFF TRBJ1-4 TRBV6-2/TRBV6-3 NA NA
TGCAGCGTTGTTGGGGGGGTCTCAAATGAGCAGTTCTTC CSVVGGVSNEQFF TRBJ2-1 TRBV29-1 TRBD2 once
TGCGCCAGCAGTCAAGGGGGGAGCGGTGCAGGCCCCGGACAGGCGAAGACTGAAGCTTTCTTT CASSQGGSGAGPGQAKTEAFF TRBJ1-1 TRBV23-1 TRBD1 once
TGTGCCAGCAGCTTAGCGGGGCAGTTCCAAGAGACCCAGTACTTC CASSLAGQFQETQYF TRBJ2-5 TRBV7-9 NA NA
TGTGCCAGCTCACCACCCGCTAGCGGGACCACGCAGTATTTT CASSPPASGTTQYF TRBJ2-3 TRBV18 TRBD2 NA
TGCGCCAGCAGCCCCGACAGGCATGCTAACTATGGCTACACCTTC CASSPDRHANYGYTF TRBJ1-2 TRBV4-3 NA NA
TGTGCCACCAGTTCTGACGGGAGCGGAGCCAATGAGCAGTTCTTC CATSSDGSGANEQFF TRBJ2-1 TRBV24-1 NA NA
TGTGCCAGCAGCCAAGGGGGACTAGCGGGAGCTGGGGCCAACGTCCTGACTTTC CASSQGGLAGAGANVLTF TRBJ2-6 TRBV3-1/TRBV3-2 TRBD2 NA
TGTGCCAGCAGACCCTCCGGGGACAGGGGGCAAGCTTTCTTT CASRPSGDRGQAFF TRBJ1-1 TRBV6-5 TRBD1 NA
TGTGCCAGCGTCTCCAGCGGGGGGGTCGCCGGGGAGCTGTTTTTT CASVSSGGVAGELFF TRBJ2-2 TRBV6-5 TRBD2 NA
TGTGCCAGCAGTCTAAATAGACAGGAGAATCAGCCCCAGCATTTT CASSLNRQENQPQHF TRBJ1-5 TRBV6-5 NA NA
TGTGCCAGCAGTGAAGCGCTTGGGACAGGGGCTATGACCCAGTACTTC CASSEALGTGAMTQYF TRBJ2-5 TRBV2 TRBD1 NA
TGTGCCATCAGGACAGACCTGTCGACTGAAGCTTTCTTT CAIRTDLSTEAFF TRBJ1-1 TRBV10-3 NA NA
TGTGCCAGCAGCGAGTTCGGCGGGGAGCTGTTTTTT CASSEFGGELFF TRBJ2-2 TRBV7-2 NA few
TGTGCCAGCAGCCAAATGCAGACCGGGGAGCTGTTTTTT CASSQMQTGELFF TRBJ2-2 TRBV3-1/TRBV3-2 NA NA
TGTGCCAGCAGTGAGGACACAAACTATGGCTACACCTTC CASSEDTNYGYTF TRBJ1-2 TRBV2 NA once
TGTGCCAGCAGTTACGGGGAGTGGGCAGATACGCAGTATTTT CASSYGEWADTQYF TRBJ2-3 TRBV6-2/TRBV6-3 NA once
TGCGCCAGCAGCTTGGGTGGGACAGCGAACTCTGGGGCCAACGTCCTGACTTTC CASSLGGTANSGANVLTF TRBJ2-6 TRBV5-1 TRBD1 NA
TGTGCCAGCAGAGAGAGGCCCGGGGAGCTGTTTTTT CASRERPGELFF TRBJ2-2 TRBV6-5 NA NA
TGCGCCAGCAGCTTGTCTCCCTCACCGGCAGATACGCAGTATTTT CASSLSPSPADTQYF TRBJ2-3 TRBV5-1 NA NA
TGTGCCAGCAGCCAACAGGGGGCGCTTATAGCTGGGGCCAACGTCCTGACTTTC CASSQQGALIAGANVLTF TRBJ2-6 TRBV11-3 TRBD1 NA
TGTGCCAGCAGCCGTCGATCGACAGGGTCTAATGAAAAACTGTTTTTT CASSRRSTGSNEKLFF TRBJ1-4 TRBV13 TRBD1 NA
TGTGCCAGCAGCGTAGTCTGGGCGGGGGACGGTGAGCAGTTCTTC CASSVVWAGDGEQFF TRBJ2-1 TRBV9 TRBD2 NA
TGCGCCAGCAGCCCCGGACAGGCCGCTAACTATGGCTACACCTTC CASSPGQAANYGYTF TRBJ1-2 TRBV5-1 TRBD1 NA
TGTGCCAGCAGCTTAAAACAGGGGTTCACTGAAGCTTTCTTT CASSLKQGFTEAFF TRBJ1-1 TRBV11-2 TRBD1 NA
TGTGCCTTAAGCGGGAAGAATGAGCAGTTCTTC CALSGKNEQFF TRBJ2-1 TRBV30 TRBD2 NA
TGTGCCAGCAGCGGAACAGGGGCGACGAACACTGAAGCTTTCTTT CASSGTGATNTEAFF TRBJ1-1 TRBV5-4 TRBD1 NA
TGTGCCAGCAGCTTAGGTCTAGCTAAGATCGAGCAGTACTTC CASSLGLAKIEQYF TRBJ2-7 TRBV7-2 NA NA
TGTGCCAGCTCACCACCTAGCGGAGGGCGGAATGAGCAGTTCTTC CASSPPSGGRNEQFF TRBJ2-1 TRBV18 NA NA
TGTGCCAGCAGTGCCCCTGGGGCAGGGAGGGTCGGGGAGCTGTTTTTT CASSAPGAGRVGELFF TRBJ2-2 TRBV2 TRBD2 NA
TGTGCCAGCAGTTCCGGGACTAGCGGGACCGGGGAGCTGTTTTTT CASSSGTSGTGELFF TRBJ2-2 TRBV6-5 TRBD2 NA
TGTGCCACCAGTGACCCAGGACAGGGAACGAACACCGGGGAGCTGTTTTTT CATSDPGQGTNTGELFF TRBJ2-2 TRBV24-1 TRBD1 NA
TGTGCCAGCAGTTTTACTAACTATGGCTACACCTTC CASSFTNYGYTF TRBJ1-2 TRBV12-3/TRBV12-4 NA NA
TGTGCCAGCAGCTTACGGGATACAGTCTATGGCTACACCTTC CASSLRDTVYGYTF TRBJ1-2 TRBV5-4 NA once
TGTGCCAGTAGTATAGAGTCTGGACTAGGCACAGATACGCAGTATTTT CASSIESGLGTDTQYF TRBJ2-3 TRBV19 TRBD2 once
TGTGCCAGCAGCTTGGAGAGCGCAGCTAACTATGGCTACACCTTC CASSLESAANYGYTF TRBJ1-2 TRBV5-5 NA NA
TGTGCCAGGGGAGGACAGGCTAGCAATCAGCCCCAGCATTTT CARGGQASNQPQHF TRBJ1-5 TRBV2 TRBD1 NA
TGTGCCAGCAGCCCACAGTCCGGACAGGCTCTAACCGGGGAGCTGTTTTTT CASSPQSGQALTGELFF TRBJ2-2 TRBV7-6 TRBD1 once
TGTGCCGGGAAAGACAGGGGGGCGGGCAATGAGCAGTTCTTC CAGKDRGAGNEQFF TRBJ2-1 TRBV5-8 TRBD1 NA
TGTGCCAGCAGTGAAGCAGCGGGAAGGGGAGGCTACACCTTC CASSEAAGRGGYTF TRBJ1-2 TRBV2 NA NA